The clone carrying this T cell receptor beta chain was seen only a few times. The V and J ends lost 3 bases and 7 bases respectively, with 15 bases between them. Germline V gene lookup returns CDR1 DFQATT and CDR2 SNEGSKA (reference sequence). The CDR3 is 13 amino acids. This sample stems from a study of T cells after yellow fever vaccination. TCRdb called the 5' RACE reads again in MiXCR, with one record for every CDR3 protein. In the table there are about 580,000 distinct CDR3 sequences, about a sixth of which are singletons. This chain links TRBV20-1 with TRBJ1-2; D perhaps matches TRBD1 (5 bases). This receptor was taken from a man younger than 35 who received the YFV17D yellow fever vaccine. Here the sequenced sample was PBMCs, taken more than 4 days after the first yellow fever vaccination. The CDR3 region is CSASSQGPSGYTF. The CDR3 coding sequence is TGCAGTGCTAGTAGCCAGGGCCCCTCTGGCTACACCTTC.